This paragraph covers one T cell receptor beta chain sequence. No antigen is known for it. The sample belongs to a study of T-cell reconstitution after alpha-beta-depleted transplantation in children. Study outcomes and limitations: One year post-transplant, T-cell counts and diversity were largely derived from T cells produced anew. From surviving recipient T cells and thymic progenitors came the high day-60 TCRbeta diversity observed in some patients. About two months after transplant, alpha-beta T cells reportedly came from several hundred expanded graft clones.

Researchers prepared the TCRbeta library using unique molecular identifiers, the study reports. TCRdb called the PCR reads again in MiXCR, with one record for every CDR3 protein. The table lists 7,000 to 9,500 distinct CDR3 sequences, approximately 29% of them singletons, with around 2% in the top ten. The source of this sequence is a boy less than two years old who had a stem cell transplant for SCID, so the T cells may come from the graft donor. The sample in question was peripheral blood, obtained 60 days after TCRalphabeta/CD19-depleted stem cell transplant.

CDR3 nucleotide sequence: TGCAGCGTCAGGGATCCGCCGGGACAGAACTACGAGCAGTACTTC. Its protein is CSVRDPPGQNYEQYF. The rearrangement links TRBV29-1 to TRBJ2-7; 7 bases are a match to TRBD1. CDR1 SQVTM and CDR2 ANQGSEA come from the germline V gene. The trim removed 6 bases at V and 3 bases at J, leaving 14 bases unmatched. This CDR3 contains 15 residues.